This T cell receptor (beta chain) was observed in a study of PD-1 blockade in classical Hodgkin lymphoma. Overall study results and limits: Diversity similar to that of newly diagnosed patients was seen at baseline in complete responders.

The patients all showed relapse after autologous stem cell transplantation, while their brentuximab vedotin exposure varied. The CDR3 has 16 residues. Of note for this clone: The antigen remains undetermined.

Repertoires were generated with immunoSEQ multiplex PCR, while TCRdb's copy carries only in-frame clones and drops some. This sample has approximately 13,000 clones, with roughly 90% found just once. The chain has TRBV21-1 and TRBJ1-4. TRBV21-1 is a known pseudogene. Sequenced here: peripheral blood mononuclear cells (PBMCs), sampled at baseline. The receptor was isolated from a human donor with classical Hodgkin lymphoma. CDR3 amino acids: CASPSWGGVPNEKLFF. DNA for the CDR3: TGTGCCAGCCCCTCCTGGGGGGGGGTCCCGAATGAAAAACTGTTTTTT.